This TCR beta chain was observed in a study of patients and donors after allogeneic stem cell transplantation. TCRdb reprocessed the RT-PCR reads with MiXCR, giving one entry per CDR3 protein. The sample lists tens of thousands of distinct CDR3 sequences; 10% to 15% were seen once. The sample holds many counts of this clonotype. V trimming: 6 bases; J trimming: 0 bases; junction bases outside the gene matches: 9. CDR3 length: 17 residues. Sequenced material: blood, either unsorted or a sorted T cell fraction (not recorded which). The rearrangement uses TRBV12-3 or TRBV12-4 and TRBJ1-1; 11 bases align to TRBD1. This receptor was identified in a human donor who was either an allogeneic HSCT recipient or a stem cell or donor lymphocyte infusion donor (not recorded which). It is not recorded whose cells these are; they may come from a transplant donor. The DNA for the CDR3 is TGTGCCAGCAGCCCCGGGACAGGGGGGTTCATGAACACTGAAGCTTTCTTT. It codes for CASSPGTGGFMNTEAFF.